A selection of T cell receptor beta chains follows, all from one sample in a study of shared clonotypes between healthy human individuals. Sequenced by immunoSEQ multiplex PCR; TCRdb stores in-frame clones only, minus some. The sample has hundreds of thousands of clones; around 80% are singletons. Sequenced material: PBMCs. The source of these receptors is a woman aged 40-49 years in good health. Some clones in this sample may be carry-over from other donors' samples. Both conserved end residues are part of each CDR3. A D gene is named only where the DNA matches it firmly. Size is omitted from some rows. Given values are once, few, many or a class for expanded clones.

NA | NA | TRBJ2-7 | TRBV7-8 | TGTGCCAGCAGCTTAGTGTCCGGGAACTCCTACGAGCAGTACTTC | CASSLVSGNSYEQYF
NA | TRBD1 | TRBJ2-1 | TRBV5-1 | TGCGCCAGCAGCTTGGGGAAGGACAGGGCAGCCTACAATGAGCAGTTCTTC | CASSLGKDRAAYNEQFF
many | TRBD2 | TRBJ2-1 | TRBV19 | TGTGCCAGTAGCCCAAGGCTAGCGGGAGTCCATGAGCAGTTCTTC | CASSPRLAGVHEQFF
NA | TRBD2 | TRBJ2-3 | TRBV5-4 | TGTGCCAGCAGCCCGGGACTAGCCGCCTCCTCGTTCGGAGATACGCAGTATTTT | CASSPGLAASSFGDTQYF
NA | TRBD1 | TRBJ1-1 | TRBV6-5 | TGTGCCAGCAGCCCCAGGGGGCACGGAGCTTTCTTT | CASSPRGHGAFF
NA | TRBD1 | TRBJ2-5 | TRBV5-8 | TGTGCCAGCAGCCTGGGACAGAACTCGCGAGAGACCCAGTACTTC | CASSLGQNSRETQYF
NA | NA | TRBJ1-3 | TRBV30 | TGTGCCTGGAGTGTGGCCCCAGGGGCTGGAAACACCATATATTTT | CAWSVAPGAGNTIYF
few | NA | TRBJ1-5 | TRBV28 | TGTGCCAGCTCTTCGGGGAATCAGCCCCAGCATTTT | CASSSGNQPQHF
NA | NA | TRBJ2-5 | TRBV15 | TGTGCCACCAGCAGACGTCGTTCGGGGGAGACCCAGTACTTC | CATSRRRSGETQYF
few | TRBD2 | TRBJ2-7 | TRBV6-1 | TGTGCCAGCAGTGAAGAGGCTAGCGGGAGTGGGGAGCAGTACTTC | CASSEEASGSGEQYF
NA | NA | TRBJ1-1 | TRBV10-3 | TGTGCCATCAGTGACCCGAGGAGGGGCAAGAACACTGAAGCTTTCTTT | CAISDPRRGKNTEAFF
NA | TRBD2 | TRBJ2-2 | TRBV11-3 | TGTGCCAGCAGTCGGACTAGCCAGAACACCGGGGAGCTGTTTTTT | CASSRTSQNTGELFF
NA | NA | TRBJ2-4 | TRBV2 | TGTGCCAGCAAAGACAGACTAGCCAAAAACATTCAGTACTTC | CASKDRLAKNIQYF
NA | TRBD1 | TRBJ1-5 | TRBV28 | TGTGCCAGCAGTTTGCTGGGCAGGGGGAGCAATCAGCCCCAGCATTTT | CASSLLGRGSNQPQHF
NA | NA | TRBJ2-2 | TRBV5-4 | TGTGCCAGCAGCTTTGAGGGGGGTACAGGCACCGGGGAGCTGTTTTTT | CASSFEGGTGTGELFF
once | NA | TRBJ2-7 | TRBV7-9 | TGTGCCAGCAGCCCCAAGTGGGGAGCGGACGAGCAGTACTTC | CASSPKWGADEQYF
NA | NA | TRBJ2-7 | TRBV7-2 | TGTGCCAGCAGGCAAGACGGCTACGAGCAGTACTTC | CASRQDGYEQYF
NA | TRBD2 | TRBJ2-7 | TRBV15 | TGTGCCACCAGCAGAGATCTATTTTCTAGCGGGAGGGCCAACTACGAGCAGTACTTC | CATSRDLFSSGRANYEQYF
NA | TRBD2 | TRBJ2-7 | TRBV5-1 | TGCGCCAGCAGCTTGCAGCTAGCGGGATACGCATCCTACGAGCAGTACTTC | CASSLQLAGYASYEQYF
NA | NA | TRBJ1-5 | TRBV6-4 | TGTGCCAGAACAGGGCCCAATCAGCCCCAGCATTTT | CARTGPNQPQHF
NA | NA | TRBJ1-2 | TRBV5-8 | TGTGCCAGCAGCTTCCGACGGAGCGAGGTCTATGGCTACACCTTC | CASSFRRSEVYGYTF
NA | NA | TRBJ2-2 | TRBV9 | TGTGCCAGCAGCGTCTGGATGAACACCGGGGAGCTGTTTTTT | CASSVWMNTGELFF
NA | NA | TRBJ1-2 | TRBV27 | TGTGCCAGCAGCTCTGGGACGGTCTATGGCTACACCTTC | CASSSGTVYGYTF
NA | NA | TRBJ2-5 | TRBV10-3 | TGTGCCACAGGGGATCTAGCGAGGAGCCAAGAGACCCAGTACTTC | CATGDLARSQETQYF
NA | NA | TRBJ2-6 | TRBV11-3 | TGTGCCAGCAGCTTAGATTCGACTGGGGCCAACGTCCTGACTTTC | CASSLDSTGANVLTF